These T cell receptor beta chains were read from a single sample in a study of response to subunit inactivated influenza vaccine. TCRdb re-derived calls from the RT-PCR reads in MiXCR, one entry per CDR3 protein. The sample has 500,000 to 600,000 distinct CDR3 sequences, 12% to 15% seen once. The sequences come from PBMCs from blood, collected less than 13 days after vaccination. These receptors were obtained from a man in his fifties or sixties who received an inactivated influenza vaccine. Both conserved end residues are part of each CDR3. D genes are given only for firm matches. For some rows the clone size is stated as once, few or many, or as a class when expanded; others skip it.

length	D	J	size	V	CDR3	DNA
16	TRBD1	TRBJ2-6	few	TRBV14	CASSQMTRTGNRVLTF	TGTGCCAGCAGCCAAATGACCCGGACAGGGAATCGCGTCCTGACTTTC
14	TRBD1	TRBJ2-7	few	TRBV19	CASSIRGRDYEQYF	TGTGCCAGTAGTATAAGGGGGCGAGACTACGAGCAGTACTTC
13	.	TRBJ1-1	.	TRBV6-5	CASSSPSGTEAFF	TGTGCCAGCAGTTCCCCCAGCGGGACTGAAGCTTTCTTT
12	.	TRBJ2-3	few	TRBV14	CASSQGPDTQYF	TGTGCCAGCAGCCAAGGTCCAGATACGCAGTATTTT
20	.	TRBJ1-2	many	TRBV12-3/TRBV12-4	CASSPRRQRVGRAANYGYTF	TGTGCCAGCAGTCCCCGCCGACAAAGGGTCGGCAGGGCGGCGAACTATGGCTACACCTTC
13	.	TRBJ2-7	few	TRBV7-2	CASSTSGRYEQYF	TGTGCCAGCAGCACGTCCGGACGTTACGAGCAGTACTTC
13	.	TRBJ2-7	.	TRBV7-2	CASSRGPGYEQYF	TGTGCCAGCAGCCGGGGGCCAGGGTACGAGCAGTACTTC
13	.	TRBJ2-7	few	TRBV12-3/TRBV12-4	CASSLSRPYEQYF	TGTGCCAGCAGTTTATCCCGGCCCTACGAGCAGTACTTC
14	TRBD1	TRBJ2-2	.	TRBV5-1	CASIGTGYTGELFF	TGCGCCAGTATTGGGACAGGGTACACCGGGGAGCTGTTTTTT
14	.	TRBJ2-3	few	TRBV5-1	CASSLGQAGDTQYF	TGCGCCAGCAGCTTGGGACAGGCGGGCGATACGCAGTATTTT
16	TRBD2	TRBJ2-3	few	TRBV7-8	CASSPKPGLLTDTQYF	TGTGCCAGCAGCCCTAAGCCGGGACTACTCACAGATACGCAGTATTTT
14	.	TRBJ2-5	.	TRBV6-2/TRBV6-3	CASSYEGPRETQYF	TGTGCCAGCAGTTACGAGGGGCCCAGGGAGACCCAGTACTTC
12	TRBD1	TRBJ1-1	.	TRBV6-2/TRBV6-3	CASRLGQGQAFF	TGTGCCAGCAGGCTCGGACAGGGCCAAGCTTTCTTT
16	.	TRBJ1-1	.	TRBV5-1	CASSVVRGLDGTEAFF	TGCGCCAGCAGCGTCGTACGGGGGCTTGACGGCACTGAAGCTTTCTTT
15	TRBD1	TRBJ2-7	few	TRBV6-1	CASSQAGTGGSEQYF	TGTGCCAGCAGTCAGGCGGGGACAGGGGGCTCCGAGCAGTACTTC
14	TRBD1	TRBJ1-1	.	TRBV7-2	CASSRGQVFTEAFF	TGTGCCAGCAGTAGAGGACAGGTCTTCACTGAAGCTTTCTTT
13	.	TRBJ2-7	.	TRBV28	CAATGPPIYEQYF	TGTGCTGCTACCGGGCCTCCAATCTACGAGCAGTACTTC
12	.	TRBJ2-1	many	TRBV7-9	CASSLALTEQFF	TGTGCCAGCAGCTTAGCTTTAACGGAGCAGTTCTTC
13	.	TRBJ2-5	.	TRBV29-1	CSVQPKYQETQYF	TGCAGCGTTCAACCAAAGTACCAAGAGACCCAGTACTTC
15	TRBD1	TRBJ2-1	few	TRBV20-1	CSASPPGQGFNEQFF	TGCAGTGCTAGTCCCCCGGGACAGGGCTTCAATGAGCAGTTCTTC
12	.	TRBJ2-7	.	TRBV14	CASSQFGGGEYF	TGTGCCAGCAGCCAATTTGGCGGAGGGGAGTACTTC
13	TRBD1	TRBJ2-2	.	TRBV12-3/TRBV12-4	CASTVQGAGELFF	TGTGCCAGCACCGTACAGGGGGCCGGGGAGCTGTTTTTT
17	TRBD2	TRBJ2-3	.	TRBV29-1	CSVLGEKVAGGTDTQYF	TGCAGCGTTTTAGGTGAGAAGGTAGCGGGAGGAACAGATACGCAGTATTTT
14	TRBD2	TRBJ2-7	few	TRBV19	CASSRLAGENEQYF	TGTGCCAGTAGCAGACTAGCCGGAGAAAACGAGCAGTACTTC
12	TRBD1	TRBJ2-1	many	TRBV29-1	CSVTGDYNEQFF	TGCAGCGTTACAGGGGATTACAATGAGCAGTTCTTC
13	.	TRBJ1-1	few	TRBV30	CAWSGGRETEAFF	TGTGCCTGGAGTGGGGGCAGGGAGACTGAAGCTTTCTTT
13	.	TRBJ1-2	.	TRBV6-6	CASSYSMDRHYTF	TGTGCCAGCAGTTACTCTATGGACAGACACTACACCTTC
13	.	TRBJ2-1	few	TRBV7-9	CASSWGRYNEQFF	TGTGCCAGCAGCTGGGGACGCTACAATGAGCAGTTCTTC
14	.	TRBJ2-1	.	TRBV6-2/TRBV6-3	CASSYVAQVDEQFF	TGTGCCAGCAGTTATGTCGCCCAGGTCGATGAGCAGTTCTTC
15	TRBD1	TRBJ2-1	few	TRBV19	CASSIFDRGINEQFF	TGTGCCAGTAGTATATTTGACAGGGGGATTAATGAGCAGTTCTTC
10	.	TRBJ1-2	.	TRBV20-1	CSSPGYGYTF	TGCAGCTCCCCCGGGTATGGCTACACCTTC
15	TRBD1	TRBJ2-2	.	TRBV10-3	CAISSDRENTGELFF	TGTGCCATCAGTTCGGACAGGGAGAACACCGGGGAGCTGTTTTTT
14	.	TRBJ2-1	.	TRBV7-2	CASSLRQGGDEQFF	TGTGCCAGCAGCTTAAGGCAGGGGGGCGATGAGCAGTTCTTC
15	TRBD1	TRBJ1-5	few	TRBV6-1	CASSQHGTGAQPQHF	TGTGCCAGCAGTCAACATGGGACAGGGGCTCAGCCCCAGCATTTT
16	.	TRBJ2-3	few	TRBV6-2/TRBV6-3	CASSYPTEGLTDTQYF	TGTGCCAGCAGTTACCCTACCGAAGGACTCACAGATACGCAGTATTTT
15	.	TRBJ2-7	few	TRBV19	CASSFSGPSPYEQYF	TGTGCCAGTAGTTTTTCCGGGCCGTCCCCCTACGAGCAGTACTTC
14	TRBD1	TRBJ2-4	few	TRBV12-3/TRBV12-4	CASSLGQGFAIQYF	TGTGCCAGCAGTTTAGGACAGGGTTTCGCCATTCAGTACTTC
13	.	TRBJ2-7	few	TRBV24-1	CATSDPRPYEQYF	TGTGCCACCAGTGATCCCCGTCCCTACGAGCAGTACTTC
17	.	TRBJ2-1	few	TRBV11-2	CASSGPVLSRYEDEQFF	TGTGCCAGCAGCGGCCCCGTTTTGAGCCGTTATGAGGATGAGCAGTTCTTC
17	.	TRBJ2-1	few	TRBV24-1	CATSEPSGLSSYNEQFF	TGTGCCACCAGTGAGCCCTCAGGGTTGAGCTCCTACAATGAGCAGTTCTTC
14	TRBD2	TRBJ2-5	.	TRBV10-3	CAIGLAGLQETQYF	TGTGCCATAGGACTAGCGGGGTTACAAGAGACCCAGTACTTC
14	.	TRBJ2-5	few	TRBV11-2	CASSLDLRGETQYF	TGTGCCAGCAGCTTAGATCTGCGAGGGGAGACCCAGTACTTC